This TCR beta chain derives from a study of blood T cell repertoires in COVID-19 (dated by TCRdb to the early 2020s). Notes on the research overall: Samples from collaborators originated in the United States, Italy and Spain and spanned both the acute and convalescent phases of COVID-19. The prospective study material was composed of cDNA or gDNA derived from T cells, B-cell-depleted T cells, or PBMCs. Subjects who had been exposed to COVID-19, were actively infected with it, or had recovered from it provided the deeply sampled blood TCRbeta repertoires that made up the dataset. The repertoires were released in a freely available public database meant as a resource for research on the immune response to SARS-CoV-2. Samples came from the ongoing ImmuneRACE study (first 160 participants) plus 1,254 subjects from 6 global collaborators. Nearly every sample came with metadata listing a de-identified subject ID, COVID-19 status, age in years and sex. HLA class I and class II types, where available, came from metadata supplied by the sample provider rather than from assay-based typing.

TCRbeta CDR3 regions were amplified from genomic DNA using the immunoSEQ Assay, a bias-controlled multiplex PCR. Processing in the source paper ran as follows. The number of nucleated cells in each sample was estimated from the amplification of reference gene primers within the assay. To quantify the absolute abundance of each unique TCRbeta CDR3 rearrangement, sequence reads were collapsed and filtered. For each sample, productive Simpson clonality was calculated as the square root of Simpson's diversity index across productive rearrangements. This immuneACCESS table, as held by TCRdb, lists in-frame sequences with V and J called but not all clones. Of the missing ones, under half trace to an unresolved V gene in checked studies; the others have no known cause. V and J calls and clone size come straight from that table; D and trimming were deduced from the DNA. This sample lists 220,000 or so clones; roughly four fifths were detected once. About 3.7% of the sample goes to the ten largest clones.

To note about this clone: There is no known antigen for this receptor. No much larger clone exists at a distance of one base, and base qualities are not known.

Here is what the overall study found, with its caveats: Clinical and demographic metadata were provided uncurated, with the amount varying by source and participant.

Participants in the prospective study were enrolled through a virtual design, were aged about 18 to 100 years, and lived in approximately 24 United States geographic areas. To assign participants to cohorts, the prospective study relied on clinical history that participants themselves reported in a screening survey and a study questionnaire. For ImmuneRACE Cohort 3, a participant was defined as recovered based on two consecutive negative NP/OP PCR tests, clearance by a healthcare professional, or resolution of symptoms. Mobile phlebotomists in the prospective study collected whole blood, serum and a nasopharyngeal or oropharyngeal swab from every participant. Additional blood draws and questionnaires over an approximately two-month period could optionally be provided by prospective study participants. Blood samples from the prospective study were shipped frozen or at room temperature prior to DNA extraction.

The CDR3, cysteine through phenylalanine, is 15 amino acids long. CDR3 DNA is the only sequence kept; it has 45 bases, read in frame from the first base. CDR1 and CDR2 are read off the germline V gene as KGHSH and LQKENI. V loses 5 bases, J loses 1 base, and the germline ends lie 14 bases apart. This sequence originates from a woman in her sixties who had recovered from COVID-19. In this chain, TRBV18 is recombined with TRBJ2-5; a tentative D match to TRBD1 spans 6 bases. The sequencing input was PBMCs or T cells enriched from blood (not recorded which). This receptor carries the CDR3 CASSMRQAVQETQYF. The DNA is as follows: TGTGCCAGCTCAATGAGACAGGCCGTCCAAGAGACCCAGTACTTC.